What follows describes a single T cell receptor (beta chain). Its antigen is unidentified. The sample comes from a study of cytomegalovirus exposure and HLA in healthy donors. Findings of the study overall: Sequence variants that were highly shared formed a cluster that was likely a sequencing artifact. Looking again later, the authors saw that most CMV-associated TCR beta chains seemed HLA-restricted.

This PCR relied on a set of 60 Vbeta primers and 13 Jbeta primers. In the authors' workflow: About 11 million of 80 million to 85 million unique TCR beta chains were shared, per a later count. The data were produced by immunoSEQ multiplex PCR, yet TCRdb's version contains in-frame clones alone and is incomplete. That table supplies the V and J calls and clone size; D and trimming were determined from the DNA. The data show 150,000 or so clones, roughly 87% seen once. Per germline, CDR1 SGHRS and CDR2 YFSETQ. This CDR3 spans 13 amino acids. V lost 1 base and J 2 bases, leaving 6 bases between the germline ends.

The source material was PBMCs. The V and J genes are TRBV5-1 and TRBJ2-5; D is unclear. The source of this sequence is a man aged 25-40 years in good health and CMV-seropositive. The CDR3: CASSLQRQETQYF. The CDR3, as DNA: TGCGCCAGCAGCTTGCAGCGACAAGAGACCCAGTACTTC.